Listed below are T cell receptor beta chains from one sample, sequenced in a study of blood T cell repertoires in COVID-19. Clones were sequenced by immunoSEQ multiplex PCR, and TCRdb holds only the in-frame ones, with some missing. The sample lists 240,000 or so clones; 70% to 85% were seen once. Sequencing used peripheral blood. Receptors originate from a woman of 80 years or more with acute or convalescent COVID-19. The CDR3 runs from the conserved cysteine through the conserved F or W. A D gene is named only where the DNA matches it firmly. Some rows mark clone size as missing; the rest say once, few, many or name a class of expanded clone.

>TRBV2|TRBJ2-5|15|NA|TRBD1
TGTGCCAGCAGTGAAGTAGGACAGGGGGCTGGGACCCAGTACTTC
CASSEVGQGAGTQYF
>TRBV5-1|TRBJ1-6|14|NA|TRBD1
TGCGCCAGCAGCTTGGACAGGGGTAATTCACCCCTCCACTTT
CASSLDRGNSPLHF
>TRBV5-1|TRBJ1-4|14|NA|NA
TGCGCCAGCAGCTTGGAGGGGAATAATGAAAAACTGTTTTTT
CASSLEGNNEKLFF
>TRBV19|TRBJ1-2|14|NA|NA
TGTGCCAGTAGTATAACGTCGATTCCGGGAGGCTACACCTTC
CASSITSIPGGYTF
>TRBV2|TRBJ2-7|15|NA|TRBD1
TGTGCCAGCAGGCCTCCGGGACAGGGGGCCAACGAGCAGTACTTC
CASRPPGQGANEQYF
>TRBV7-8|TRBJ2-1|17|NA|TRBD2
TGTGCCAGCAGCCCCTGGGGGGGTGGGGGGACCTACAATGAGCAGTTCTTC
CASSPWGGGGTYNEQFF
>TRBV7-9|TRBJ1-2|14|NA|NA
TGTGCCAGCAGCCCTGATTTGGGGGCACATGGCTACACCTTC
CASSPDLGAHGYTF
>TRBV5-1|TRBJ1-1|14|few|NA
TGCGCCAGCAGCTCAGACAGACCAAACACTGAAGCTTTCTTT
CASSSDRPNTEAFF
>TRBV7-6|TRBJ1-5|14|NA|TRBD1
TGTGCCAGCAGCGAGTGGACAGGGAACCAGCCCCAGCATTTT
CASSEWTGNQPQHF
>TRBV7-2|TRBJ2-1|17|NA|TRBD2
TGTGCCAGCAGCCCTAGGGGACTAGGGAGCTCCTACAATGAGCAGTTCTTC
CASSPRGLGSSYNEQFF
>TRBV5-1|TRBJ2-2|15|NA|TRBD2
TGCGCCAGCAGCTTGACGGGAGGGGACACCGGGGAGCTGTTTTTT
CASSLTGGDTGELFF
>TRBV29-1|TRBJ2-1|17|NA|TRBD2
TGCAGCGTTGTGGAGAGAGTAGCGGGGGGGCCTTACAATGAGCAGTTCTTC
CSVVERVAGGPYNEQFF
>TRBV7-3|TRBJ2-1|17|NA|NA
TGTGCCAGCAGCCAAAGGGGAACAGGGTCGAGAGGAAATGAGCAGTTCTTC
CASSQRGTGSRGNEQFF
>TRBV6-6|TRBJ2-2|13|NA|NA
TGTGCCAGCAGTCTTACGAACACCGGGGAGCTGTTTTTT
CASSLTNTGELFF
>TRBV18|TRBJ1-2|16|NA|TRBD1
TGTGCCAGCTCCCCAACAACGGGACAGGGGGACTATGGCTACACCTTC
CASSPTTGQGDYGYTF
>TRBV3-1/TRBV3-2|TRBJ1-6|15|few|NA
TGTGCCAGCAGCCAAGTTGGGCAGCTGAATTCACCCCTCCACTTT
CASSQVGQLNSPLHF
>TRBV7-3|TRBJ2-3|14|few|NA
TGTGCCAGCAGCCCAGACAGAGTTTCAGATACGCAGTATTTT
CASSPDRVSDTQYF
>TRBV10-3|TRBJ1-1|14|NA|NA
TGTGCCATCAGTGACCCAGGGAGGTCGGTGGAAGCTTTCTTT
CAISDPGRSVEAFF
>TRBV5-1|TRBJ1-5|14|few|TRBD1
TGCGCCAGCAGCCTACAGGGGGGCGATCAGCCCCAGCATTTT
CASSLQGGDQPQHF
>TRBV7-9|TRBJ2-5|16|NA|TRBD2
TGTGCCAGCACTAGCGGGGGCCCTACAGGGGGAGAGACCCAGTACTTC
CASTSGGPTGGETQYF
>TRBV3-1/TRBV3-2|TRBJ2-7|19|few|TRBD2
TGTGCCAGCAGCTCCCCGACAGGGACTAGCGGGGGTAACTCCTACGAGCAGTACTTC
CASSSPTGTSGGNSYEQYF
>TRBV28|TRBJ1-6|14|NA|TRBD1
TGTGCCAGCAGTTTAGGGACAGTGCTAGCGCCCCTCCACTTT
CASSLGTVLAPLHF
>TRBV6-6|TRBJ1-5|16|NA|NA
TGTGCCAGCAGTTTTCACAGGGAGGGTAACAATCAGCCCCAGCATTTT
CASSFHREGNNQPQHF
>TRBV15|TRBJ1-2|14|few|NA
TGTGCCACCAGCAGCACCCGAAGGGGAAGGGGCTACACCTTC
CATSSTRRGRGYTF
>TRBV5-1|TRBJ2-7|14|once|NA
TGCGCCAGCAGCTTGGCCGAGTCTACCTACGAGCAGTACTTC
CASSLAESTYEQYF
>TRBV5-8|TRBJ1-5|13|few|NA
TGTGCCAGCAGCTTGGACAGGGCTCAGCCCCAGCATTTT
CASSLDRAQPQHF
>TRBV6-2/TRBV6-3|TRBJ2-7|15|NA|TRBD1
TGTGCCAGCAGTTACCCGCCAGGGGGCACCTACGAGCAGTACTTC
CASSYPPGGTYEQYF
>TRBV19|TRBJ1-5|15|few|NA
TGTGCCAGTAGTATAAGAGTGGCGGGGTCGCAGCCCCAGCATTTT
CASSIRVAGSQPQHF
>TRBV28|TRBJ1-5|13|NA|NA
TGTGCCAGCGAGAGCGGGCGATTCCAGCCCCAGCATTTT
CASESGRFQPQHF
>TRBV5-4|TRBJ2-2|16|NA|TRBD1
TGTGCCAGCAGCCGTCAGGGGGACAAGAACACCGGGGAGCTGTTTTTT
CASSRQGDKNTGELFF
>TRBV6-2/TRBV6-3|TRBJ1-2|12|NA|NA
TGTGCCAGCAGCGCGGGGGGGGTTGGCTACACCTTC
CASSAGGVGYTF
>TRBV2|TRBJ1-6|14|NA|NA
TGTGCCAGCAGCGCACAGGACAGCCGCTCACCCCTCCACTTT
CASSAQDSRSPLHF
>TRBV15|TRBJ1-5|16|NA|NA
TGTGCCACCAGCAGAATACTACACGGTATTCATCAGCCCCAGCATTTT
CATSRILHGIHQPQHF
>TRBV24-1|TRBJ2-2|17|NA|NA
TGTGCCACCAGTGATTTGCCTACGACGGGGAACACCGGGGAGCTGTTTTTT
CATSDLPTTGNTGELFF
>TRBV5-4|TRBJ1-5|14|NA|NA
TGTGCCAGCAGCCTAGACCCTAGCAATCAGCCCCAGCATTTT
CASSLDPSNQPQHF
>TRBV28|TRBJ1-2|14|NA|TRBD1
TGTGCCATCCGTGGGACAGGGGAGTCCTATGGCTACACCTTC
CAIRGTGESYGYTF
>TRBV2|TRBJ1-6|15|NA|NA
TGTGCCACCCTGCCCGGGAGCTCCTATAATTCACCCCTCCACTTT
CATLPGSSYNSPLHF
>TRBV3-1/TRBV3-2|TRBJ2-1|12|NA|TRBD2
TGTGCCAGCAGCCACGGGGGGATTGAGCAGTTCTTC
CASSHGGIEQFF
>TRBV5-1|TRBJ2-2|16|NA|NA
TGCGCCAGCAGCTTTGAGGGCAGTTCGAACACCGGGGAGCTGTTTTTT
CASSFEGSSNTGELFF
>TRBV7-9|TRBJ1-1|17|many|TRBD1
TGTGCCAGCAGCCCACAGACAGGGGCTCTTAGGAACACTGAAGCTTTCTTT
CASSPQTGALRNTEAFF
>TRBV19|TRBJ2-1|15|NA|TRBD2
TGTGCCAGTAGTATTATAGCGGGGGGGGCCGATGAGCAGTTCTTC
CASSIIAGGADEQFF
>TRBV7-3|TRBJ2-5|18|NA|TRBD1
TGTGCCAGCAGCCCCACCGGGACAGGGGGCGCGGGATGGGAGACCCAGTACTTC
CASSPTGTGGAGWETQYF
>TRBV6-5|TRBJ1-2|11|NA|NA
TGTGCCAGCAGCGAGAACTATGGCTACACCTTC
CASSENYGYTF
>TRBV5-4|TRBJ1-6|14|NA|NA
TGTGCCAGCAGCCCCCAAGGACTTAATTCACCCCTCCACTTT
CASSPQGLNSPLHF
>TRBV6-6|TRBJ1-1|15|few|NA
TGTGCCAGCAGTTACTCGAGGGTGGTGGACACTGAAGCTTTCTTT
CASSYSRVVDTEAFF
>TRBV10-3|TRBJ1-1|13|few|NA
TGTGCCATCAAGGTAGCAATGAACACTGAAGCTTTCTTT
CAIKVAMNTEAFF
>TRBV18|TRBJ1-2|12|NA|NA
TGTGCCAGCTCAGAGGGGGACTATGGCTACACCTTC
CASSEGDYGYTF
>TRBV19|TRBJ2-3|16|NA|NA
TGTGCCAGTAGTACCCCGAACGGGGTAGGCACAGATACGCAGTATTTT
CASSTPNGVGTDTQYF
>TRBV12-5|TRBJ2-5|15|NA|TRBD2
TGTGCTAGTGCCCCCCCGGGGGGGGCCGAAGAGACCCAGTACTTC
CASAPPGGAEETQYF
>TRBV5-5|TRBJ2-6|16|NA|NA
TGTGCCAGCAGCTTGGGACAGGTCTCTGGGGCCAACGTCCTGACTTTC
CASSLGQVSGANVLTF
>TRBV28|TRBJ1-5|17|NA|TRBD1
TGTGCCAGCAGAACTAGGACAGGGGCCTATTCCAATCAGCCCCAGCATTTT
CASRTRTGAYSNQPQHF
>TRBV2|TRBJ1-6|13|NA|TRBD1
TGTGCCAGCATTGGGACAGGGGTCGCGCCCCTCCACTTT
CASIGTGVAPLHF
>TRBV23-1|TRBJ1-2|14|once|NA
TGCGCCAGCAAACAATCCGGGCGGGGAGCTGGCTACACCTTC
CASKQSGRGAGYTF
>TRBV7-9|TRBJ1-5|13|NA|NA
TGTGCCAGCAGCTTTGGCCAAGATCAGCCCCAGCATTTT
CASSFGQDQPQHF
>TRBV5-4|TRBJ2-1|13|few|TRBD1
TGTGCCAGCAGCTCAAACAGGGGCTACGAGCAGTTCTTC
CASSSNRGYEQFF
>TRBV2|TRBJ1-4|17|once|TRBD1
TGTGCCAGCAGTTTACAGGGGGCGCGTTTCACTAATGAAAAACTGTTTTTT
CASSLQGARFTNEKLFF
>TRBV19|TRBJ1-5|13|NA|NA
TGTGCCAGTAGTATATCGGGAAATCAGCCCCAGCATTTT
CASSISGNQPQHF